This T cell receptor beta chain is from a study of memory CD4+ T cells and cytomegalovirus serostatus (dated by TCRdb to the late 2010s). Background on the whole study: The 35 or so healthy Belgian adults in the cohort included 9 who were CMV seropositive and around 25 who were CMV seronegative. To replicate a published TCR-based CMV serostatus classifier, the study sequenced CD4+ memory TCRbeta repertoires from a Belgian cohort whose cytomegalovirus serostatus was known. General findings and caveats noted by the study authors: On the Belgian cohort, the classifier built on the original framework reached a median bootstrapped AUC of nearly 0.96, with a 95% CI of 0.76-1.00. The results were read as suggesting that the CMV-associated TCR signature is, for the most part, present in the CD4+ memory repertoire. Only CD4+CD45RO+ memory cells were sequenced, in contrast to the original study, in which naive and memory CD4+ and CD8+ populations were covered. Among the 160 or so previously reported CMV-associated TCRbeta sequences, over 65 showed up in the CD4+ memory repertoires, with each one found in between one and five individuals. For CMV serostatus prediction, a median bootstrapped AUC of 0.95 was reached with the original framework, and a median bootstrapped AUC of approximately 0.89 was reached with a US-trained random forest.

Genomic DNA was extracted from sorted cells with the Quick-DNA Microprep Kit. TCRbeta DNA was amplified with the immunoSEQ hsTCRbeta kit following the manufacturer's protocol. TCRbeta libraries were sequenced on an Illumina MiSeq instrument. The study's processing was this. After out-of-frame sequences were removed, 2,204,828 distinct TCRbeta sequences remained, averaging roughly 67,000 per individual. Two values were used to score each individual: the count of roughly 180 previously reported CMV-associated TCRbeta sequences and the total count of productive distinct TCRbeta sequences. A beta-binomial model was reimplemented in Python, and random forests from scikit-learn, run with default parameters, were trained on data from the US cohort. On the Belgian cohort, classifier performance was reported as the median AUC, along with percentile confidence intervals, across 10,000 bootstrap iterations. This is the immuneACCESS table as TCRdb keeps it, with only in-frame sequences that have V and J called. A part of the clones is gone; compared with another copy, unresolved V genes explain less than half, and the rest is unexplained. That table is the source of V, J and clone size, and D and trimming were worked out from the DNA. For this sample there are about 39,000 clones; roughly 80% appear just once. Less than 0.85% of the sample is taken by the ten largest.

In regard to this clone: Its antigen is still unknown. No much larger clone exists at a distance of one base, and base qualities are not known.

Single viable CD3+CD4+CD8-CD45RO+ cells were sorted as memory CD4+ T cells on a FACSAria II. CMV serostatus was determined with a Roche Elecsys assay detecting serum IgG against CMV pp150, pp28, p38 and p52. After the samples were thawed, total CD4+ T cells were enriched through positive selection using CD4 magnetic microbeads. The samples came from a different study that was designed specifically to examine the CD4+ T cell memory repertoire. Peripheral blood mononuclear cells were isolated and cryopreserved following standard operating procedures; serum was stored at -80 °C. Staining used CD3-PerCP (BW264/56), CD4-APC (RPA-T4), CD45RO-PE (UCHT1) and CD8-Pacific Orange (3B5) antibodies, with Sytox blue excluding non-viable cells. V loses 0 bases, J loses 4 bases, and the germline ends lie 10 bases apart. Including the terminal cysteine and phenylalanine, the CDR3 comprises 15 residues. Kept here is only the CDR3 DNA, which spans 45 bases and is read in frame from base 1. Per the germline V gene, MNHEY is the CDR1 and SVGAGI is the CDR2.

The material sequenced was memory CD4+ T cells from blood. This TCR was recovered from an adult in good health and CMV-seronegative. The chain was built from TRBV6-5 and TRBJ1-5; confidence is insufficient to name the D gene. The bases read TGTGCCAGCAGTTACTCCGCCCCCGGGAATCAGCCCCAGCATTTT. Translated, it reads CASSYSAPGNQPQHF.